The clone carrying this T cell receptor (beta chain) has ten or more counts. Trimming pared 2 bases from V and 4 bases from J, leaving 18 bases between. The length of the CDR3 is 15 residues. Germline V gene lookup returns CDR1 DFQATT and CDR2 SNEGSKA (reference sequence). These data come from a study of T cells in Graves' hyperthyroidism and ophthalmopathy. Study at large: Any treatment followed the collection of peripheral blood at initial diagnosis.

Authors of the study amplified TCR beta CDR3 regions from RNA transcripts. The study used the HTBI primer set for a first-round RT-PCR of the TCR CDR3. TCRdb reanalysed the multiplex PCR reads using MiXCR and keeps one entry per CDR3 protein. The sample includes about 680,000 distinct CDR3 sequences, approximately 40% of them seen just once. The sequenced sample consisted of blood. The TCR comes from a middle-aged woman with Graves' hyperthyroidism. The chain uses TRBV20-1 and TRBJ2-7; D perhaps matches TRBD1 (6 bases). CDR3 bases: TGCAGTGCTAGACAAGGGGGTGGACAGTCTTACGAGCAGTACTTC. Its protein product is CSARQGGGQSYEQYF.